These T cell receptor beta chains were read from a single sample in a study of graft-versus-host responses after intestinal transplantation. The antigens for these receptors are not known. TCRdb keeps only in-frame clones here, not all; method: immunoSEQ multiplex PCR. The sample records over 55,000 clones, about 90% being singletons. The sequenced sample was unstimulated CD8+ T cells sorted from spleen or lymph node cells, obtained before intestinal transplant. The receptor source for this set is a human donor who received an intestinal transplant. Each CDR3 is given with its conserved first and last residue. D genes are given only for firm matches. Clone size is stated in some rows and not others, as once, few, many or a class when expanded.

clone_size,v_call,j_call,d_call,cdr3_nt,cdr3_aa
-,TRBV7-9,TRBJ1-4,-,TGTGCCAGCAGTTCCAGTGGGGGAGGGGGTAATGAAAAACTGTTTTTT,CASSSSGGGGNEKLFF
once,TRBV7-9,TRBJ2-5,TRBD2,TGTGCCAGCAGCTTAGGGCCGGGACTAGTAGGGGGCCAGTACTTC,CASSLGPGLVGGQYF
-,TRBV9,TRBJ2-1,-,TGTGCCAGCAGCGGTCGACAGGCCCACAATGAGCAGTTCTTC,CASSGRQAHNEQFF
-,TRBV6-5,TRBJ2-5,-,TGTGCCAGCAGCCCCACCAGCCAAGAGACCCAGTACTTC,CASSPTSQETQYF
once,TRBV4-2,TRBJ2-7,-,TGTGCCAGCAGCCAAGATGGGCTGTACTTC,CASSQDGLYF
-,TRBV19,TRBJ1-6,TRBD1,TGTGCCAGTACGAACTATGGACAGGGTTTCTCACCCCTCCACTTT,CASTNYGQGFSPLHF
few,TRBV25-1,TRBJ1-1,-,TGTGCCAGCAGTGAATCCCCAGGGGTGAACACTGAAGCTTTCTTT,CASSESPGVNTEAFF
-,TRBV5-8,TRBJ1-2,TRBD1,TGTGCCAGCAGTTCCCCGACAGGGGGCAGTGGCTACACCTTC,CASSSPTGGSGYTF
once,TRBV19,TRBJ2-7,-,TGTGCCAGTAGTGGCGGGGGAGAGGGGGCCTACGAGCAGTACTTC,CASSGGGEGAYEQYF
-,TRBV27,TRBJ1-4,TRBD1,TGTGCCAGCAGACCGGGACAGGGATACGAAAAACTGTTTTTT,CASRPGQGYEKLFF
-,TRBV25-1,TRBJ2-7,-,TGTGCCAGCAGTGAATGGGGAGGTCGGGGCCCCTACGAGCAGTACTTC,CASSEWGGRGPYEQYF
-,TRBV4-1,TRBJ1-3,-,TGCGCCAGCAGCCAAGAAGCGGGCGTCTGGGCTGGAAACACCATATATTTT,CASSQEAGVWAGNTIYF
-,TRBV11-3,TRBJ2-7,TRBD1,TGTGCCAGCAGCGGGGGACAGACCTACGAGCAGTACTTC,CASSGGQTYEQYF
-,TRBV6-5,TRBJ2-7,TRBD1,TGTGCCAGCGGAGACAGGGGATACGAGCAGTACTTC,CASGDRGYEQYF
-,TRBV5-6,TRBJ1-2,TRBD1,TGTGCCAGCATCGCCAACCCGGGACAGGGGAGGTATGGCTACACCTTC,CASIANPGQGRYGYTF
-,TRBV7-9,TRBJ1-1,-,TGTGCCAGCAGCCTCGCTAGTGAAGCTTTCTTT,CASSLASEAFF
-,TRBV13,TRBJ1-1,TRBD1,TGTGCCAGCAGCCCGGGCAGGGGGGCAACTGAAGCTTTCTTT,CASSPGRGATEAFF
-,TRBV18,TRBJ1-2,-,TGTGCCAGCGATGGGGCAGACGCCTATGGCTACACCTTC,CASDGADAYGYTF
-,TRBV11-2,TRBJ2-5,-,TGTGCCAGCAGCTTAGTTCCTGGGGGGATCATGAGTTTGGAAGAGACCCAGTACTTC,CASSLVPGGIMSLEETQYF
few,TRBV6-1,TRBJ2-1,TRBD1,TGTGCCAGCAGTGAAGGGGACAGGGGCGATGAGCAGTTCTTC,CASSEGDRGDEQFF
-,TRBV29-1,TRBJ2-7,TRBD1,TGCAGCGTTACGGAGGACAGGCGCTCCTACGAGCAGTACTTC,CSVTEDRRSYEQYF
-,TRBV7-9,TRBJ1-1,TRBD1,TGTGCCAGCAGCTCACAGGGGAACCCTGAAGCTTTCTTT,CASSSQGNPEAFF
few,TRBV6-5,TRBJ1-2,-,TGTGCCAGCAGTTACGGGGGAGGGGGCTATGGCTACACCTTC,CASSYGGGGYGYTF
-,TRBV18,TRBJ2-1,-,TGTGCCAGCTCACCTGGCGGGCATTGGTTCTTC,CASSPGGHWFF
-,TRBV4-1,TRBJ2-3,-,TGCGCCAGCAGCCCCTCGGGGGTAGGGACAGATACGCAGTATTTT,CASSPSGVGTDTQYF
-,TRBV7-8,TRBJ1-3,-,TGTGCCAGCAGCTTAGGTTCAGGGGCAAACACCATATATTTT,CASSLGSGANTIYF
-,TRBV6-1,TRBJ1-2,-,TGTGCCAGCAGCCAAGGGGGGGTTTATGGCTACACCTTC,CASSQGGVYGYTF
-,TRBV9,TRBJ1-1,TRBD1,TGTGCCAGCAGCGGGAGGGACAGCATGAACACTGAAGCTTTCTTT,CASSGRDSMNTEAFF
-,TRBV19,TRBJ1-6,-,TGTGCCAGTAGTATATCCCACAGCTCCTATAATTCACCCCTCCACTTT,CASSISHSSYNSPLHF
-,TRBV19,TRBJ1-6,-,TGTGCCAGTAGTAGCGACAGGACCCATTCACCCCTCCACTTT,CASSSDRTHSPLHF
-,TRBV27,TRBJ2-1,TRBD2,TGTGCCAGCAGTTTTTATGGGCTAGCGGACAATGAGCAGTTCTTC,CASSFYGLADNEQFF
-,TRBV5-5,TRBJ1-4,TRBD1,TGTGCCAGCAGCTTGGGGACCTGGACAGGGGGCGTCCCGGGTCGTGAAAAACTGTTTTTT,CASSLGTWTGGVPGREKLFF
-,TRBV11-2,TRBJ2-2,-,TGTGCCAGCAGCTCTGACACCGGGGAGCTGTTTTTT,CASSSDTGELFF
-,TRBV9,TRBJ1-1,-,TGTGCCAGCAGTAACCGGATTATCCGGGACACCCGATATTCGAACACTGAAGCTTTCTTT,CASSNRIIRDTRYSNTEAFF
-,TRBV10-2,TRBJ1-1,-,TGCGCCAGCGGAGGAGACAGGGCTTTCTTT,CASGGDRAFF
-,TRBV14,TRBJ2-3,TRBD1,TGTGCCAGCAGCCCCGGGACAGGGCGGGCGGATACGCAGTATTTT,CASSPGTGRADTQYF
-,TRBV7-2,TRBJ2-5,-,TGTGCCAGCAGCTTGTTTCCGGGGATTTCCCAAGAGACCCAGTACTTC,CASSLFPGISQETQYF
-,TRBV13,TRBJ1-2,TRBD1,TGTGCCAGCAGCCCAGGGACAGCCCATAACTATGGCTACACCTTC,CASSPGTAHNYGYTF
-,TRBV6-6,TRBJ2-7,-,TGTGCCAGCAGTCCTACAGACTACGAGCAGTACTTC,CASSPTDYEQYF
-,TRBV10-3,TRBJ1-2,TRBD1,TGTGCCATCAGTGGCGGGACAGGTGAAAATGGCTACACCTTC,CAISGGTGENGYTF
-,TRBV6-5,TRBJ1-1,-,TGTGCCAGCAGCCCTAACAGGGCCACTGAAGCTTTCTTT,CASSPNRATEAFF
-,TRBV10-3,TRBJ2-7,TRBD1,TGTGCCATCAGTGGGGTGGACAGGGGGAACTCCTACGAGCAGTACTTC,CAISGVDRGNSYEQYF
-,TRBV19,TRBJ2-1,-,TGTGCCAGTGCAGGGGGTAGGGACTTCGAGCAGTTCTTC,CASAGGRDFEQFF
-,TRBV5-1,TRBJ1-4,TRBD1,TGCGCCAGCAGCTTGGCCCCGGGACAGGGGGCAGGCAATGAAAAACTGTTTTTT,CASSLAPGQGAGNEKLFF
-,TRBV13,TRBJ2-7,-,TGTGCCAGCAGCTTGTACGCAGGGGCCGAATCCTACGAGCAGTACTTC,CASSLYAGAESYEQYF
-,TRBV9,TRBJ2-3,-,TGTGCCAGCAACCCAGCGGACCGCACAGATACGCAGTATTTT,CASNPADRTDTQYF
-,TRBV4-1,TRBJ2-7,-,TGCGCCAGCAGCCAATTACAGGCCCCCCCCTACGAGCAGTACTTC,CASSQLQAPPYEQYF